This T cell receptor (beta chain) was sequenced for a study of radiotherapy plus CTLA-4 blockade in lung cancer. Those with chemo-refractory metastatic non-small-cell lung cancer were treated with focal radiation combined with CTLA-4 blockade using ipilimumab. Germline-derived CDR1 and CDR2 are LGHNA and YNFKEQ. The CDR3 totals 16 residues. With V trimmed by 1 base and J by 1 base, 5 bases remained unmatched. General observations from the study: Radiotherapy plus ipilimumab was followed by expansion in blood of tumor-derived TCR clones.

The repertoire was sequenced with immunoSEQ multiplex PCR; TCRdb's copy has only in-frame clones and lacks some. The table shows 50,000 or so clones, with more than 70% occurring only once. Remarks on this clone: Its cognate antigen is unknown.

The sample was peripheral blood, taken from a patient treated with radiotherapy plus ipilimumab. This sequence was found in a human donor with non-small cell lung cancer who had stable disease on radiotherapy plus ipilimumab. V gene TRBV4-2 combines with J gene TRBJ2-5, with 8 bases fitting TRBD1. This chain's CDR3 is CASSQALTGGQETQYF. The CDR3 region has the DNA TGTGCCAGCAGCCAAGCTCTCACAGGGGGCCAAGAGACCCAGTACTTC.